This T cell receptor beta chain derives from a study of Ad26.COV2.S vaccination and SARS-CoV-2 variants. Background on the study: Donor was assigned to the Ad26.COV2.S arm of trial COV1001. Study-wide findings and caveats: Researchers cautioned that TCR breadth and depth analyses may have underestimated total T cell responses. Vaccine and placebo recipients had similar non-spike TCR breadth.

Produced via immunoSEQ multiplex PCR; TCRdb's table is partial and in-frame only. Here the sample spans about 400,000 clones, 80% to 95% being singletons. As regards this clone: Antigen: not known. Other DNA sequences from this sample encode an identical CDR3 as well.

Documented treatment: about 20 received Ad26.COV2.S at low or high dose, single or two shots; five or six received placebo; per-sample allocation not given. Sampling took place 63 days after the first vaccine or placebo injection. The CDR3 is made up of 13 amino acids. Trimming left V 0 bases short and J 7 bases short, with 5 bases between. Germline assignment: CDR1 SGHRS and CDR2 YFSETQ. This sequence joins TRBV5-1 and TRBJ1-6; no reliable D call. The origin of this receptor is a person aged 18-65 years who received the Ad26.COV2.S COVID-19 vaccine or a placebo. Specimen: peripheral blood, collected in a trial of Ad26.COV2.S vaccine versus placebo. CDR3 in amino acids: CASSLAGNSPLHF. DNA for the CDR3: TGCGCCAGCAGCTTGGCCGGAAATTCACCCCTCCACTTT.